The text below deals with one T cell receptor (beta chain). This entry is derived from a study of blood T cell repertoires in COVID-19. Study overall: From the United States, Italy and Spain came samples of acute and convalescent COVID-19.

Clones were sequenced by immunoSEQ multiplex PCR, and TCRdb holds only the in-frame ones, with some missing. The data show 270,000 or so clones, with around 89% seen just once and about 4.6% held by the top ten. The CDR3 extends over 13 amino acids. In germline, CDR1 is SQVTM, CDR2 ANQGSEA. V was trimmed by 7 bases and J by 16 bases, leaving 26 bases between them. The receptor was derived from a man in his forties with acute or convalescent COVID-19. V is TRBV29-1 and J is TRBJ2-1; TRBD1 might be the D (6 bases). Material for sequencing was peripheral blood. CDR3 DNA sequence: TGCAGCGGTTCAGGGGCGCTGGGTTCCCGAAGTTTCTTC. Protein: CSGSGALGSRSFF.